A single sample gave rise to the 20 T cell receptor beta chains below, sequenced in a study of blood T cells in healthy people across ages. A sample-barcoded 5' primer and a J-beta primer mix were used in a second PCR of about 7 to 12 cycles. One entry per CDR3 protein results from TCRdb running MiXCR on the 5' RACE reads. The table records some 1 million distinct CDR3 sequences, more than 40% of them present only once. Material for sequencing was blood. The receptors here all came from a woman aged 55-75 years in good health.

The chain is built from TRBV3-1 and TRBJ2-7; TRBD1 matches 10 bases. Germline loops: CDR1 LGHDT, CDR2 YNNKEL (reference sequence). Trimming took 3 bases from V and 3 from J; bases not matched to a gene: 11. The CDR3 has 17 residues. The CDR3 region has the DNA TGTGCCAGCAGCCAGCCTTTTTCGGGACAGGGGATCTACGAGCAGTACTTC. It is translated as CASSQPFSGQGIYEQYF.

The rearrangement uses TRBV15 and TRBJ2-5; perhaps TRBD1 as D (5 bases). Germline lookup yields CDR1 LNHNV and CDR2 YYDKDF (reference sequence). The V and J ends lost 0 bases and 4 bases respectively, with 12 bases between them. CDR3 length: 15 residues. CDR3 protein: CATSRDKARAETQYF. In nucleotides, the CDR3 is TGTGCCACCAGCAGAGATAAGGCCAGGGCAGAGACCCAGTACTTC.

The chain links TRBV7-9 to TRBJ2-7, with TRBD2 as a possible D gene (5 bases). Germline loops: CDR1 SEHNR, CDR2 FQNEAQ (reference sequence). This CDR3 is 15 amino acids long. V lost 1 base, J lost 2 bases, and 12 bases lay in between. CDR3 nucleotide sequence: TGTGCCAGCAGCTTAGGGTCTAGCAGAACCTACGAGCAGTACTTC. Encoded protein: CASSLGSSRTYEQYF.

This chain joins TRBV20-1 and TRBJ1-2; 8 bases map to TRBD1. With V trimmed by 6 bases and J by 7 bases, 7 bases remained unmatched. The CDR3 has 12 residues. Germline V gene lookup returns CDR1 DFQATT and CDR2 SNEGSKA (reference sequence). CDR3 protein: CSAPQGAGGYTF. In DNA, the CDR3 is TGCAGTGCGCCCCAGGGGGCGGGTGGCTACACCTTC.

The rearrangement links TRBV20-1 to TRBJ2-1; D unclear. CDR1 is DFQATT, CDR2 SNEGSKA, per germline (reference sequence). The CDR3 is 14 residues long. V was cut by 4 bases and J by 0 bases, with 10 bases left in between. The CDR3 DNA is TGCAGTGCTACAGAGCTACTCTCCTACAATGAGCAGTTCTTC. Amino acids: CSATELLSYNEQFF.

Ten or more counts support this clonotype. The rearrangement links TRBV29-1 to TRBJ2-1; 8 bases fit TRBD1. Trimming at V came to 6 bases and at J to 7 bases, leaving 2 bases not matched to a gene. The CDR3 is made up of 11 amino acids. Per the germline V gene, CDR1 is SQVTM and CDR2 is ANQGSEA. CDR3 protein: CSVRTGNEQFF. The CDR3 DNA reads as TGCAGCGTCAGGACAGGGAATGAGCAGTTCTTC.

The chain couples TRBV2 to TRBJ1-2; D not resolved. Germline assignment: CDR1 SNHLY and CDR2 FYNNEI. The V end lost 3 bases, the J end lost 6 bases, and 11 bases lay between the germline ends. This CDR3 is built from 13 residues. The CDR3 bases are TGTGCCAGCAGTGAGGTAAAGAAGCATGGCTACACCTTC. It translates to CASSEVKKHGYTF.

The rearrangement links TRBV11-1 to TRBJ1-6, with D unclear. Germline V gene sequence: CDR1 SGHAT, CDR2 FQDESV (reference sequence). The ends were cut back, 5 bases at V and 8 bases at J, with 13 bases in the middle. The CDR3 runs to 14 residues. The CDR3 sequence: CASSRLERDSPLHF. The CDR3 nucleotides read TGTGCCAGCAGCCGCCTCGAGCGGGATTCACCCCTCCACTTT.

This clonotype showed up just a few times. V is TRBV20-1 and J is TRBJ2-7; D gene ambiguous. Germline V gives CDR1 DFQATT, CDR2 SNEGSKA (reference sequence). V shed 0 bases and J shed 2 bases, with 17 bases lying between them. The CDR3 has 16 residues. The CDR3, as DNA: TGCAGTGCTAGAGACCCAGATAGCAGGTTTACCTACGAGCAGTACTTC. Translation: CSARDPDSRFTYEQYF.

This clonotype was detected once. The chain couples TRBV5-6 to TRBJ2-5; D perhaps matches TRBD2 (6 bases). The CDR3 is 13 residues long. The ends were cut back, 2 bases at V and 11 bases at J, with 16 bases in the middle. Germline values: CDR1 SGHDT, CDR2 YYEEEE. CDR3 nucleotides: TGTGCCAGCAGCTTTCAGCCGGACTACGGGCAGTACTTC. This codes for CASSFQPDYGQYF.

The table lists this clonotype with many counts. The chain carries TRBV12-3 or TRBV12-4 and TRBJ2-7; 10 bases are shared with TRBD1. Unmatched junction bases numbered 5, after V lost 6 bases and J lost 0 bases. The CDR3 consists of 15 residues. The CDR3 nucleotides read TGTGCCAGCAGCCCGGGACAGGGGATCTCCTACGAGCAGTACTTC. It codes for CASSPGQGISYEQYF.

This clonotype was observed a handful of times. The chain links TRBV29-1 to TRBJ2-7, with D maybe TRBD2 (5 bases). V gave up 3 bases and J gave up 0 bases, with 9 bases separating them. The CDR3 is made up of 13 amino acids. CDR1 is SQVTM and CDR2 is ANQGSEA in the germline V gene. The chain's CDR3 is CSVDGVSSYEQYF. The CDR3 DNA follows: TGCAGCGTTGACGGGGTAAGCTCCTACGAGCAGTACTTC.

The chain has TRBV7-2 and TRBJ1-3; D uncertain. Germline-derived CDR1 and CDR2 are SGHTA and FQGNSA. V was trimmed by 1 base and J by 4 bases, leaving 11 bases between them. The CDR3 is 15 residues long. CDR3 residues: CASSLVAAPGNTIYF. The CDR3 DNA reads TGTGCCAGCAGCTTAGTCGCGGCGCCCGGAAACACCATATATTTT.

The table lists this clonotype with a few counts. CDR3 loop: CSVVVYYEQYF. CDR3 DNA: TGCAGCGTTGTCGTGTACTACGAGCAGTACTTC. The chain has TRBV29-1 and TRBJ2-7; D unresolved. V dropped 4 bases and J dropped 3 bases, with 7 bases sitting between them. The CDR3 is 11 residues long. Germline CDR1 and CDR2: SQVTM and ANQGSEA.

The V call is TRBV20-1, the J call TRBJ2-7; a weak D match, TRBD1 (6 bases). The germline CDR1 and CDR2 sequences are DFQATT and SNEGSKA (reference sequence). V was trimmed by 0 bases and J by 0 bases, leaving 12 bases between them. CDR3 length: 15 residues. The CDR3 DNA follows: TGCAGTGCTAGAGATGGCCAGGGGAGCTCCTACGAGCAGTACTTC. Translated: CSARDGQGSSYEQYF.

This chain joins TRBV29-1 and TRBJ2-7, with a weak D call TRBD2 (5 bases). The DNA end lines up better with TRBJ2-5; the J call may be wrong. From germline, CDR1 is SQVTM and CDR2 ANQGSEA. This CDR3 spans 14 amino acids. The chain's CDR3 is CSVGLGRDSETQYF. In nucleotides, the CDR3 is TGCAGCGTCGGACTGGGTCGAGATTCGGAGACCCAGTACTTC.

The genes are TRBV5-1 and TRBJ2-1; 14 nucleotides align to TRBD2. Germline lookup yields CDR1 SGHRS and CDR2 YFSETQ. V lost 7 bases to trimming and J lost 5 bases; unmatched junction nucleotides: 20. This CDR3 comprises 20 residues. As DNA, the CDR3 is TGCGCCAGCTCTAGGGACGGACGGGGACTAGCGGGAGCCATCCACAATGAGCAGTTCTTC. Amino acid sequence: CASSRDGRGLAGAIHNEQFF.

This clonotype turned up a few times. The rearrangement links TRBV20-1 to TRBJ2-7, with 8 bases matching TRBD2. The V segment lost 3 bases and the J segment 5 bases; nucleotides outside the gene matches: 12. The CDR3 runs to 15 residues. CDR1 is DFQATT, CDR2 SNEGSKA, per germline (reference sequence). The CDR3 sequence: CSARDSGGLGHEQYF. CDR3 nucleotides: TGCAGTGCTAGGGACTCGGGGGGACTAGGCCACGAGCAGTACTTC.

Only one count was recorded for this clonotype. The chain links TRBV5-5 to TRBJ2-1; the match to TRBD2 covers 14 bases. The germline V gene encodes CDR1 SGHKS and CDR2 YYEKEE (reference sequence). The CDR3 loop spans 21 amino acids. Trimming took 0 bases from V and 9 from J; bases not matched to a gene: 20. The CDR3 here is CASSLVPGLAGVGNVGGEQFF. The CDR3 DNA reads TGTGCCAGCAGCTTGGTGCCGGGACTAGCGGGAGTGGGGAATGTAGGGGGTGAGCAGTTCTTC.

In its sample, this clonotype was seen a few times. For the CDR3, the DNA is TGCGCCAGCAGCCAAGGGGCCCTCGGGACAGGGCCCTCCTACGAGCAGTACTTC. Its protein product is CASSQGALGTGPSYEQYF. This chain links TRBV4-1 with TRBJ2-7, with 9 bases aligning to TRBD1. The CDR3 is 18 amino acids. V lost 1 base, J lost 0 bases, and 10 bases stayed unmatched. The germline gives CDR1 MGHRA, CDR2 YSYEKL.